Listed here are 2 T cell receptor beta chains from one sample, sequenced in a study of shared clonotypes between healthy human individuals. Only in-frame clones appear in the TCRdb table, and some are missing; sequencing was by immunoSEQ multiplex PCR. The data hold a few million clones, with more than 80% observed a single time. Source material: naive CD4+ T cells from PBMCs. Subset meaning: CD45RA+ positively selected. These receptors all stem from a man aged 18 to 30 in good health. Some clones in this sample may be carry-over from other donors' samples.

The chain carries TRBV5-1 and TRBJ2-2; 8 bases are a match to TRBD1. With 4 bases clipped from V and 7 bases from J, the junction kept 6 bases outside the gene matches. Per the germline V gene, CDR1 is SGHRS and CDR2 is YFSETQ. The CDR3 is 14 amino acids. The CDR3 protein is CASSGGTGYGELFF. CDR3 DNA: TGCGCCAGCAGCGGAGGGACAGGTTACGGGGAGCTGTTTTTT.

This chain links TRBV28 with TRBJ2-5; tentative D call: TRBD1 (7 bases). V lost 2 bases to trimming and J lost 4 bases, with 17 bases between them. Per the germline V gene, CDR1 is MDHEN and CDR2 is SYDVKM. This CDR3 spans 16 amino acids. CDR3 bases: TGTGCCAGCAGTTTACCACCCCACAGGGGAGGAGAGACCCAGTACTTC. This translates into CASSLPPHRGGETQYF.